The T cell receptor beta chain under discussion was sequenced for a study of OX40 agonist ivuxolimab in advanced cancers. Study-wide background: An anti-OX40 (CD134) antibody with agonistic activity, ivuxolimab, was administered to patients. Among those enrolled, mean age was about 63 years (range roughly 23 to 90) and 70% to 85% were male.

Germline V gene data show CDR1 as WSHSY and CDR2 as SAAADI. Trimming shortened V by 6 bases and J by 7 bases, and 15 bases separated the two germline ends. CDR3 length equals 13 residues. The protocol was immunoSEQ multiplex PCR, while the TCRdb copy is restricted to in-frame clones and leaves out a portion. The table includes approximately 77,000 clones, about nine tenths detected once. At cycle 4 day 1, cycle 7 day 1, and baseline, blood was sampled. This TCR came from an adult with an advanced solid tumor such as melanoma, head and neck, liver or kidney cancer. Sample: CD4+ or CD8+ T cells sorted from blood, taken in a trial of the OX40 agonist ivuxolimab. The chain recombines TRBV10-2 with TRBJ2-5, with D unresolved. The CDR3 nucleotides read TGCGCCAGCAGGTACCGAACGTCTACGACCCAGTACTTC. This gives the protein CASRYRTSTTQYF.